Sequencing of this T cell receptor beta chain was carried out in a study of T-cell memory formation after mild COVID-19. Study findings and constraints: A second wave expanding day 15 to 37 was CD4+-biased; contracting clones were balanced. SARS-CoV-2 specificity was not confirmed for second-wave clones peaking on day 37. Some clones that responded were present in memory (sampled pre-infection), which suggests cross-reactive memory joined.

Germline-derived CDR1 and CDR2 are LGHNA and YNFKEQ. The CDR3 totals 14 residues. The V and J ends lost 1 base and 2 bases respectively, with 8 bases between them. This clonotype was counted a few times. Antigen unknown. TCRdb re-called the 5' RACE reads with MiXCR, one entry per CDR3 protein. Of approximately 210,000 distinct CDR3 sequences listed, around 19% are singletons. This chain links TRBV4-2 with TRBJ2-5; a weak D match, TRBD2 (5 bases). The receptor was isolated from an adult woman who had mild COVID-19 (a few samples of this study predate the infection). Cell type and time point are not known. Sequenced: PBMCs or a T cell subset sorted from them (not recorded which). The CDR3 protein is CASSQVATQETQYF. CDR3 DNA sequence: TGTGCCAGCAGCCAAGTAGCGACTCAAGAGACCCAGTACTTC.